This is a list of T cell receptor beta chains from one sample in a study of beta chain features in type 1 diabetes. Profiling relied on immunoSEQ multiplex PCR, and the TCRdb table lists in-frame clones only, not all of them. The sample holds under 200,000 clones, roughly 8% seen once. Material for sequencing was central memory CD4+ T cells from blood. All receptors derive from a woman aged 18-29 years with type 1 diabetes. Each CDR3 is given with its conserved first and last residue.

v_call	cdr3_length	cdr3_aa
TRBV30	13	CAWSVRGPQPQHF
TRBV4-3	17	CASSQGPSGGGTGELFF
TRBV4-2	15	CASSPGTGHNEKLFF
TRBV28	15	CASSSSGAGTDTQYF
TRBV7-2	15	CASSLVVAGAYEQYF
TRBV15	13	CATSVTGNQPQHF
TRBV28	17	CASSLFPSGSGTGELFF
TRBV30	14	CAWSVKLAINEQFF
TRBV9	12	CASSRYGYEQYF
TRBV18	13	CASSPSGDTEAFF
TRBV4-2	18	CASSQDQGLAEDTDTQYF
TRBV7-2	15	CASSPRFGANQPQHF
TRBV4-2	18	CASSPGQGNSLAKNIQYF
TRBV7-3	15	CASSLLPLPSNEQFF
TRBV18	12	CASSPGDTEAFF
TRBV7-2	15	CASSLSGGRPETQYF
TRBV6-5	15	CASRPVGRGTDTQYF
TRBV7-9	14	CASSPTGGEIEAFF
TRBV11-2	15	CASSLDPSVNTEAFF
TRBV11-3	16	CASTRGSGRSTDTQYF
TRBV28	14	CASSLSSGRGEQFF
TRBV29-1	15	CSVASPSTGPYEQYF
TRBV9	17	CASSARDRSLTNEKLFF
TRBV7-2	17	CASSQLSTGSSTDTQYF
TRBV14	15	CASSPGASSWKTQYF
TRBV11-2	14	CASSPQGLSNEQFF
TRBV4-2	16	CASSQQGHPSTDTQYF
TRBV20-1	11	CSALDRDTQYF
TRBV14	15	CASSQQAGGIYEQYF